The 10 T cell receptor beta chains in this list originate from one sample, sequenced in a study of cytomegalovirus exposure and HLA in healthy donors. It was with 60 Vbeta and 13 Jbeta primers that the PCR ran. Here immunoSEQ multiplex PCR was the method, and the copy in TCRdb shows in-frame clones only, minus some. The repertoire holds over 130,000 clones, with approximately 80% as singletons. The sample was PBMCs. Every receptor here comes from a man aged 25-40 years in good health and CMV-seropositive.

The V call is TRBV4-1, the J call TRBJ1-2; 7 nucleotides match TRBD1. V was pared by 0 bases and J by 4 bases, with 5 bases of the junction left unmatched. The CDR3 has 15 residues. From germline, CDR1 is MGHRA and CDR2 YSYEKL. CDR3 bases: TGCGCCAGCAGCCAAGACAACCGGGACAGCTATGGCTACACCTTC. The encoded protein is CASSQDNRDSYGYTF.

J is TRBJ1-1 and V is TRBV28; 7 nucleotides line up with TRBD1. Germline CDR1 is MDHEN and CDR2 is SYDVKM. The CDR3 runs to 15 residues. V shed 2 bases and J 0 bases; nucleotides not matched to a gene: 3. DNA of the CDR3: TGTGCCAGCAGTTTAGGGACAGACCTGAACACTGAAGCTTTCTTT. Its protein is CASSLGTDLNTEAFF.

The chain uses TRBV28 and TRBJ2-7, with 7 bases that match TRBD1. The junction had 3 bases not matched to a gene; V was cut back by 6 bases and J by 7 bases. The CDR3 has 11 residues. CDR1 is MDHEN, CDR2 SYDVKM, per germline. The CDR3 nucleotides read TGTGCCAGCAGGAGACAGGGTGAGCAGTACTTC. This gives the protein CASRRQGEQYF.

The CDR3 DNA follows: TGTGCCAGCAGCGTAGTAGTTACGGGGGAGCAGTACTTC. This sequence encodes CASSVVVTGEQYF. This rearrangement joins TRBV9 to TRBJ2-7; D may be TRBD2 (5 bases). This CDR3 is built from 13 residues. V was clipped by 0 bases and J by 7 bases, with 11 bases between them. Per the germline V gene, CDR1 is SGDLS and CDR2 is YYNGEE.

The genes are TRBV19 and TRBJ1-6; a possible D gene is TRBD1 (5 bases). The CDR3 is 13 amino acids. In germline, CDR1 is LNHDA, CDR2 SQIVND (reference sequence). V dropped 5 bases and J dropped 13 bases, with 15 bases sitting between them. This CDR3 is CASSYLQVGPLHF. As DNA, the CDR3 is TGTGCCAGTAGTTATCTACAGGTTGGGCCCCTCCACTTT.

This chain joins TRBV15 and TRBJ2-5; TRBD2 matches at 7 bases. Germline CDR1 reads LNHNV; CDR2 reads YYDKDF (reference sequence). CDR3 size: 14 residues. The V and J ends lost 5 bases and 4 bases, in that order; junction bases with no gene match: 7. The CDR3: CATSARLAGETQYF. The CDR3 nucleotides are TGTGCCACCAGCGCCAGACTAGCAGGAGAGACCCAGTACTTC.

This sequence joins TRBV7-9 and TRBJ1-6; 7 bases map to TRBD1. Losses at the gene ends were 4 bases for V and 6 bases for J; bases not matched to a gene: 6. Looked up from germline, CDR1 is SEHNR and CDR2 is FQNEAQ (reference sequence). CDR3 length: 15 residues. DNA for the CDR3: TGTGCCAGCAGCTCCCGGGACAGCCGTAATTCACCCCTCCACTTT. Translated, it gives CASSSRDSRNSPLHF.

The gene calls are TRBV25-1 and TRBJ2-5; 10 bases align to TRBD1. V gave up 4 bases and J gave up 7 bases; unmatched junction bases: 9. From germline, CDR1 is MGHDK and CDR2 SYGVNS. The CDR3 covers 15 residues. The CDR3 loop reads CASSGSTGGAGTQYF. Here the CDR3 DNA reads TGTGCCAGCAGTGGCTCGACAGGGGGCGCGGGGACCCAGTACTTC.

The CDR3 DNA is TGTGCCACCAGCTTCTCGGGTCCTTTTGGTGAGCAGTTCTTC. Translated, it gives CATSFSGPFGEQFF. The V call is TRBV15, the J call TRBJ2-1; D remains ambiguous. V was pared by 5 bases and J by 9 bases, with 17 bases between. This CDR3 has 14 residues. In germline, CDR1 is LNHNV, CDR2 YYDKDF (reference sequence).

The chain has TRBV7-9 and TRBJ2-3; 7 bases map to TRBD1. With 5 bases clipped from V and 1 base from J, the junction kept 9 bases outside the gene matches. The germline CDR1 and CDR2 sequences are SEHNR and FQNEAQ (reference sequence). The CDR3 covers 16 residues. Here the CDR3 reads CASSPSGGQGTDTQYF. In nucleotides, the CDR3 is TGTGCCAGCAGCCCCTCAGGAGGACAGGGCACAGATACGCAGTATTTT.